One T cell receptor (beta chain) is described in this entry. From germline, CDR1 is GTSNPN and CDR2 SVGIG (reference sequence). The CDR3 spans 15 residues. With 4 bases removed from V and 4 bases from J, the gap between germline ends came to 19 bases. Measured with immunoSEQ multiplex PCR; TCRdb has only the in-frame clones, and not every one. This table holds about 280,000 clones, 88% found once. This specimen comes from a study of cytomegalovirus exposure and HLA in healthy donors. The TCR comes from a woman between 18 and 29 years old in good health and CMV-seronegative. Sequencing was done on a sample of PBMCs. The rearrangement uses TRBV30 and TRBJ1-1; D unresolved. Here the CDR3 DNA reads TGTGCCTGGACTAAGGAGGCGGGTTTGGGCACTGAAGCTTTCTTT. Translated, it gives CAWTKEAGLGTEAFF.